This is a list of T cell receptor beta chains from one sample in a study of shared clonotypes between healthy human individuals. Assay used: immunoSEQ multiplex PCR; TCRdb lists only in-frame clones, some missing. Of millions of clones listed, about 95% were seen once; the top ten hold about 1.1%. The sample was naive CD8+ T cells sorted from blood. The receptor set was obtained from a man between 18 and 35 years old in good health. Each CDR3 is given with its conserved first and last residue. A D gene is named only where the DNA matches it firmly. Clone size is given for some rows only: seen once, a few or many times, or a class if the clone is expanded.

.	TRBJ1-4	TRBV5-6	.	TGTGCCAGCAGCTCGGACGGCCTGGGAGAAAAACTGTTTTTT	CASSSDGLGEKLFF
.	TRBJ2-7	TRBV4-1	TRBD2	TGCGCCAGCAGCCAGAAGGAGCTAGCGGGCACCTCCTACGAGCAGTACTTC	CASSQKELAGTSYEQYF
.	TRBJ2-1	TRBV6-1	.	TGTGCCAGCAGGCGGGACGCCCGAACTTACAATGAGCAGTTCTTC	CASRRDARTYNEQFF
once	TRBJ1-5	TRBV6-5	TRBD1	TGTGCCAGCAGCCCTGGGACAGGGATTCCGCCCCAGCATTTT	CASSPGTGIPPQHF
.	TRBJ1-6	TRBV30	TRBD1	TGTGCCTGGGGGACAGAGAACTATAATTCACCCCTCCACTTT	CAWGTENYNSPLHF
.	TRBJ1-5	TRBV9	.	TGTGCCAGCAGTTCAGGGAGCGGTCAGCCCCAGCATTTT	CASSSGSGQPQHF
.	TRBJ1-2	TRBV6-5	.	TGTGCCAGCACTGACCTGAGGGGCTACACCTTC	CASTDLRGYTF
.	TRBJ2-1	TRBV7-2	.	TGTGCCAGCAGCTTGATTCTATCCTACAATGAGCAGTTCTTC	CASSLILSYNEQFF
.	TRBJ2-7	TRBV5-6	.	TGTGCCAGCAGCTTTGGAAAGTTCTACGAGCAGTACTTC	CASSFGKFYEQYF
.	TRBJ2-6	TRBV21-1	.	TGTGCCAGCGAGGTCCATCCTGGGGCCAACGTCCTGACTTTC	CASEVHPGANVLTF
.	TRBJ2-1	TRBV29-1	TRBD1	TGCAGCGGAGCAGTACAGGGGGTGGCTGAGCAGTTCTTC	CSGAVQGVAEQFF
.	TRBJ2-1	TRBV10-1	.	TGCGCCAGCGGTGGGGGCCGATACAATGAGCAGTTCTTC	CASGGGRYNEQFF
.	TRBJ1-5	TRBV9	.	TGTGCCAGCAGCTCGACAATTAGCAATCAGCCCCAGCATTTT	CASSSTISNQPQHF
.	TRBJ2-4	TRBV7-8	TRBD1	TGTGCCAGCAGCTTAGCGACGTACAGGGGGAGGTTGGACATTCAGTACTTC	CASSLATYRGRLDIQYF
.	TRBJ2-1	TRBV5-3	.	TGTGCCAGAAGCTTGGTAACTAGCAATGAGCAGTTCTTC	CARSLVTSNEQFF
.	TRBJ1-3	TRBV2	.	TGTGCCAGCAGTGTGAGCTCTGGAAACACCATATATTTT	CASSVSSGNTIYF
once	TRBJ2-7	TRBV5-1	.	TGCGCCAGCAGCCCCCGACAGGTCGACTACGAGCAGTACTTC	CASSPRQVDYEQYF
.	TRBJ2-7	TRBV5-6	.	TGTGCCAGCAGCTTGCTGTGGGGATCCTACGAGCAGTACTTC	CASSLLWGSYEQYF
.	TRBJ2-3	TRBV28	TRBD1	TGTGCCAGCAGTTTCGATAGGGACAGCGTCACAGATACGCAGTATTTT	CASSFDRDSVTDTQYF
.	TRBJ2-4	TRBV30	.	TGTGCCTGGAGTCGGCGGGAATTGAACATTCAGTACTTC	CAWSRRELNIQYF
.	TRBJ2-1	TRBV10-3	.	TGTGCCATCAGTGTGGGCAAAGGGGTCCCAATAATGGGGAATGAGCAGTTCTTC	CAISVGKGVPIMGNEQFF
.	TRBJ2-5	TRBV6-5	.	TGTGCCAGCAGTTACGGGTTGGGCAGCCCGGAGACCCAGTACTTC	CASSYGLGSPETQYF
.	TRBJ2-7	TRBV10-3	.	TGTGCCATCAAAGCGGGTACCCCCGACGAGCAGTACTTC	CAIKAGTPDEQYF
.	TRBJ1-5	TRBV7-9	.	TGTGCCAGCAGCTGGAGTTATAGCAATCAGCCCCAGCATTTT	CASSWSYSNQPQHF
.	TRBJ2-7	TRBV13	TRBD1	TGTGCCAGCAGCGATACAGGGGGCGTCAGGTACGAGCAGTACTTC	CASSDTGGVRYEQYF
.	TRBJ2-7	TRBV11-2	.	TGTGCCAGCAGCTTTTTCCAGGGTGATTACGAGCAGTACTTC	CASSFFQGDYEQYF
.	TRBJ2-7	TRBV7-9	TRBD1	TGTGCCAGCAGCCCCCGGGACAGGGGGCTTGAGGGCTTC	CASSPRDRGLEGF
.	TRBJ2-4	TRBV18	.	TGTGCCAGCTCACCCCCCCCAGGGGAAGCCAAAAACATTCAGTACTTC	CASSPPPGEAKNIQYF
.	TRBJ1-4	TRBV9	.	TGTGCCAGCAGCGTTAACGGGGGAGATGAAAAACTGTTTTTT	CASSVNGGDEKLFF
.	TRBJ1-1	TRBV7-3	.	TGTGCCAGCAGCTCTGTCACCGGGAACACTGAAGCTTTCTTT	CASSSVTGNTEAFF
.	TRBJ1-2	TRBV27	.	TGTGCCAGCAGTTTTTCGGCGGGGGAGCTTAACTATGGCTACACCTTC	CASSFSAGELNYGYTF